A selection of T cell receptor beta chains follows, all from one sample in a study of blood T cell repertoires in COVID-19. Sequencing used immunoSEQ multiplex PCR; TCRdb keeps in-frame clones, though not all of them. The profile covers roughly 250,000 clones, with 70% to 75% appearing a single time and 3.3% taken by the ten largest. Sample: peripheral blood. These receptors came from a woman of 80 years or more with acute or convalescent COVID-19. Each CDR3 is given with its conserved first and last residue. The D gene is left open where the match is weak. Expanded clones are given a class, and other clones once, few, many or no size at all.

V: TRBV29-1
length: 13
J: TRBJ1-1
size: .
D: .
DNA: TGCAGCGTTGAAAGAGGTATGAACACTGAAGCTTTCTTT
CDR3: CSVERGMNTEAFF

V: TRBV2
length: 15
J: TRBJ2-1
size: few
D: TRBD2
DNA: TGTGCCAGCAACCCCCAGCGGGGGGGCTACAATGAGCAGTTCTTC
CDR3: CASNPQRGGYNEQFF

V: TRBV3-1/TRBV3-2
length: 15
J: TRBJ2-3
size: .
D: TRBD2
DNA: TGTGCCAGCAGCCAAGATTGGGGAGCGGGAGTAACGCAGTATTTT
CDR3: CASSQDWGAGVTQYF

V: TRBV29-1
length: 19
J: TRBJ2-1
size: .
D: TRBD2
DNA: TGCAGCGTTGCTTCGTTGGTGCGGGAGGGCTACTCTTACTACAATGAGCAGTTCTTC
CDR3: CSVASLVREGYSYYNEQFF

V: TRBV13
length: 14
J: TRBJ2-1
size: .
D: .
DNA: TGTGCCAGCAGCTTTGGGTTAGAGGGCAATGAGCAGTTCTTC
CDR3: CASSFGLEGNEQFF

V: TRBV6-2/TRBV6-3
length: 16
J: TRBJ1-4
size: .
D: .
DNA: TGTGCCAGCAGCCCCCTGTGGGTGACAGCGGGTGAAAAACTGTTTTTT
CDR3: CASSPLWVTAGEKLFF

V: TRBV18
length: 15
J: TRBJ2-1
size: .
D: TRBD1
DNA: TGTGCCAGCTCACCCTACGGGACAGCTTACAATGAGCAGTTCTTC
CDR3: CASSPYGTAYNEQFF

V: TRBV19
length: 15
J: TRBJ1-1
size: .
D: .
DNA: TGTGCCAGTAGTATAAGGCCAGGTTTGAACACTGAAGCTTTCTTT
CDR3: CASSIRPGLNTEAFF

V: TRBV9
length: 16
J: TRBJ1-6
size: .
D: .
DNA: TGTGCCAGCAGCGTCACAGACAGCGCTTATAATTCACCCCTCCACTTT
CDR3: CASSVTDSAYNSPLHF

V: TRBV7-2
length: 15
J: TRBJ1-6
size: .
D: .
DNA: TGTGCCAGCAGCTTAAATCCGGCGGGAAATTCACCCCTCCACTTT
CDR3: CASSLNPAGNSPLHF

V: TRBV9
length: 14
J: TRBJ1-2
size: .
D: .
DNA: TGTGCCAGCAGCCCCCCAACAGTGGGAGGTGGCTACACCTTC
CDR3: CASSPPTVGGGYTF

V: TRBV9
length: 11
J: TRBJ2-7
size: few
D: .
DNA: TGTGCCAGCAGCCCTACCTACGAGCAGTACTTC
CDR3: CASSPTYEQYF

V: TRBV6-5
length: 15
J: TRBJ2-7
size: .
D: TRBD1
DNA: TGTGCCAGCAAGATGTCGGGACAGGGGGTTGGGGAGCAGTACTTC
CDR3: CASKMSGQGVGEQYF

V: TRBV2
length: 13
J: TRBJ1-1
size: .
D: .
DNA: TGTGCCAGCACCTTAGGCAGGCACACTGAAGCTTTCTTT
CDR3: CASTLGRHTEAFF

V: TRBV2
length: 12
J: TRBJ1-1
size: few
D: .
DNA: TGTGCCAGCAATACCAGGGACACTGAAGCTTTCTTT
CDR3: CASNTRDTEAFF

V: TRBV6-1
length: 14
J: TRBJ2-7
size: .
D: .
DNA: TGTGCCAGCAGTGAAGAAGTCAGTACCTACGAGCAGTACTTC
CDR3: CASSEEVSTYEQYF

V: TRBV19
length: 15
J: TRBJ1-2
size: .
D: .
DNA: TGTGCCAGTATCGGGAAGGGAGGATTTAACTATGGCTACACCTTC
CDR3: CASIGKGGFNYGYTF

V: TRBV4-1
length: 17
J: TRBJ1-5
size: .
D: .
DNA: TGCGCCAGCAGCCAAGAACCCGGGGTCTTAGGCAATCAGCCCCAGCATTTT
CDR3: CASSQEPGVLGNQPQHF

V: TRBV27
length: 12
J: TRBJ1-5
size: .
D: .
DNA: TGTGCCAGTCGCGGGGTCAATCAGCCCCAGCATTTT
CDR3: CASRGVNQPQHF

V: TRBV7-9
length: 15
J: TRBJ1-6
size: .
D: .
DNA: TGTGCCAGCAGCTTGGGGCAGGCGGGGAGTTCACCCCTCCACTTT
CDR3: CASSLGQAGSSPLHF

V: TRBV15
length: 14
J: TRBJ1-1
size: few
D: TRBD1
DNA: TGTGCCACCAGCAGAGGACAGGGGTGGTCTGAAGCTTTCTTT
CDR3: CATSRGQGWSEAFF

V: TRBV9
length: 14
J: TRBJ1-5
size: .
D: .
DNA: TGTGCCAGCAGCGTAGATGGGTCAGGACAGCCCCAGCATTTT
CDR3: CASSVDGSGQPQHF

V: TRBV4-2
length: 16
J: TRBJ2-7
size: .
D: TRBD2
DNA: TGTGCCAGCAGCCATCCTACTAGCGGGACAGTAGACGAGCAGTACTTC
CDR3: CASSHPTSGTVDEQYF

V: TRBV18
length: 13
J: TRBJ2-7
size: .
D: .
DNA: TGTGCCAGCTCAGCACACAGGGCCTACGAGCAGTACTTC
CDR3: CASSAHRAYEQYF

V: TRBV5-1
length: 13
J: TRBJ2-1
size: few
D: TRBD1
DNA: TGCGCCAGCAGCACGGACAGGTTGAATGAGCAGTTCTTC
CDR3: CASSTDRLNEQFF